The 8 T cell receptor beta chains presented below share a single source sample, sequenced in a study of blood T cell repertoires in COVID-19. Generated by immunoSEQ multiplex PCR, the TCRdb table keeps only in-frame clones and is missing some. The sample has about 250,000 clones; 85% to 95% are singletons. Sequencing was done on a sample of PBMCs or T cells enriched from blood (not recorded which). Receptor source: a woman under 30 who had recovered from COVID-19.

The chain is built from TRBV25-1 and TRBJ1-4; the match to TRBD1 covers 7 bases. The V gene end was trimmed by 0 bases and the J gene end by 6 bases; junction bases not matched to a gene: 4. Germline loops: CDR1 MGHDK, CDR2 SYGVNS. The CDR3 has 15 amino acids. The CDR3 here is CASSEYKGADEKLFF. The CDR3 DNA reads as TGTGCCAGCAGTGAATATAAGGGGGCAGATGAAAAACTGTTTTTT.

This chain uses TRBV6-5 with TRBJ1-3, with D hard to call. Germline CDR1 is MNHEY and CDR2 is SVGAGI. This CDR3 comprises 15 residues. Trimming took off 6 bases at V and 0 bases at J, with 12 bases between the two ends. Here the CDR3 DNA reads TGTGCCAGCAGGGCCCGGGGTCACTCTGGAAACACCATATATTTT. It translates to CASRARGHSGNTIYF.

This chain uses TRBV7-2 with TRBJ1-5; 7 positions agree with TRBD1. CDR1 and CDR2 (germline): SGHTA, FQGNSA. The CDR3 is 13 residues long. The V segment lost 6 bases and the J segment 3 bases; nucleotides outside the gene matches: 2. Here the CDR3 DNA reads TGTGCCAGCAGGGGACAGAACAATCAGCCCCAGCATTTT. It yields the protein CASRGQNNQPQHF.

The chain links TRBV5-8 to TRBJ2-7; TRBD1 is a possible D gene (7 bases). The CDR3 has 15 amino acids. Trimming took off 0 bases at V and 5 bases at J, with 15 bases between the two ends. CDR1 is SGHTS, CDR2 YDEGEE, per germline. CDR3 DNA: TGTGCCAGCAGCTTGGTGGCAGGGGGGCCCCACGAGCAGTACTTC. Protein product: CASSLVAGGPHEQYF.

The CDR3 bases are TGTGCCAGCAGCCCCTGGGGACTCCTAGGGTTTGAGCAGTTCTTC. It is translated as CASSPWGLLGFEQFF. The J gene is TRBJ2-1, the V gene TRBV7-9, with TRBD2 as a possible D gene (6 bases). Trimming cost V 5 bases and J 9 bases, with 20 bases left between them. The CDR3 consists of 15 residues. Germline CDR1 is SEHNR and CDR2 is FQNEAQ (reference sequence).

The rearrangement joins TRBV20-1 to TRBJ2-7; a weak D match, TRBD2 (6 bases). CDR3 length: 11 amino acids. Trimming pared 0 bases from V and 9 bases from J, leaving 9 bases between. Germline CDR1 DFQATT, CDR2 SNEGSKA (reference sequence). CDR3 bases: TGCAGTGCTAGAGATGGGCGGGGGCAGTACTTC. It specifies CSARDGRGQYF.

The CDR3 DNA follows: TGTGCCACCGCCCCGGGGGGAGGTAGAGAGACCCAGTACTTC. It encodes CATAPGGGRETQYF. The rearrangement joins TRBV27 to TRBJ2-5; 7 positions agree with TRBD2. CDR1 and CDR2 (germline): MNHEY, SMNVEV (reference sequence). V lost 10 bases and J lost 4; bases outside the gene matches: 12. The CDR3 runs to 14 residues.

The rearrangement links TRBV7-9 to TRBJ2-1, with 8 bases lining up with TRBD1. CDR1 and CDR2 (germline): SEHNR, FQNEAQ (reference sequence). The CDR3 spans 15 residues. J was trimmed by 5 bases and V by 5 bases; bases with no gene match: 8. CDR3 sequence (DNA): TGTGCCAGCAGCCCTGACAGGGGCGAGAACAATGAGCAGTTCTTC. This sequence encodes CASSPDRGENNEQFF.